This is a list of T cell receptor beta chains from one sample in a study of cytomegalovirus exposure and HLA in healthy donors. Clones were sequenced by immunoSEQ multiplex PCR, and TCRdb holds only the in-frame ones, with some missing. This table holds 100,000 to 150,000 clones, approximately 17% found once. Sequencing was done on a sample of PBMCs. These receptors were collected from a female donor in good health and CMV-seropositive. Both conserved end residues are part of each CDR3. The D gene is left open where the match is weak. The size field is filled for only some rows; it gives once, few, many or a size class.

v_gene: TRBV29-1
j_gene: TRBJ1-1
d_gene: TRBD1
abundance: few
CDR3nt: TGCAGCGTTTCCGGGACAGGGAGAACGGTGGCTTTCTTT
CDR3aa: CSVSGTGRTVAFF

v_gene: TRBV30
j_gene: TRBJ1-5
d_gene: .
abundance: .
CDR3nt: TGTGCCTGGAAGGGAGGGGGCAATCAGCCCCAGCATTTT
CDR3aa: CAWKGGGNQPQHF

v_gene: TRBV19
j_gene: TRBJ2-3
d_gene: TRBD1
abundance: few
CDR3nt: TGTGCCAGTAGCCCCGGACAGGGACGCACAGATACGCAGTATTTT
CDR3aa: CASSPGQGRTDTQYF

v_gene: TRBV19
j_gene: TRBJ2-7
d_gene: .
abundance: few
CDR3nt: TGTGCCAGTAGTCTATGGCAGGGCTACGAGCAGTACTTC
CDR3aa: CASSLWQGYEQYF

v_gene: TRBV7-9
j_gene: TRBJ2-6
d_gene: .
abundance: few
CDR3nt: TGTGCCAGCAGCTTAGGAGCAGGGTCTGGGGCCAACGTCCTGACTTTC
CDR3aa: CASSLGAGSGANVLTF

v_gene: TRBV5-1
j_gene: TRBJ2-7
d_gene: .
abundance: few
CDR3nt: TGCGCCAGCAGCTTGACAGGGAGTATTGCCTACGAGCAGTACTTC
CDR3aa: CASSLTGSIAYEQYF

v_gene: TRBV9
j_gene: TRBJ2-7
d_gene: .
abundance: .
CDR3nt: TGTGCCAGCAGCGTAGGGTGGGCAGGTAGTTACGAGCAGTACTTC
CDR3aa: CASSVGWAGSYEQYF

v_gene: TRBV4-1
j_gene: TRBJ2-7
d_gene: TRBD1
abundance: .
CDR3nt: TGCGCCAGCAGCCAATCGGACAGGGGGTGGGAGCAGTACTTC
CDR3aa: CASSQSDRGWEQYF

v_gene: TRBV7-9
j_gene: TRBJ2-2
d_gene: .
abundance: .
CDR3nt: TGTGCCAGCAGCTTAGGCCAGGTTGGAACCGGGGAGCTGTTTTTT
CDR3aa: CASSLGQVGTGELFF

v_gene: TRBV30
j_gene: TRBJ2-3
d_gene: TRBD2
abundance: few
CDR3nt: TGTGCCTGGAGACTAGCGGGGGGGCCAGATACGCAGTATTTT
CDR3aa: CAWRLAGGPDTQYF

v_gene: TRBV5-6
j_gene: TRBJ2-1
d_gene: .
abundance: .
CDR3nt: TGTGCCAACCGCACTCCATACAATGAGCAGTTCTTC
CDR3aa: CANRTPYNEQFF

v_gene: TRBV7-2
j_gene: TRBJ2-4
d_gene: TRBD2
abundance: few
CDR3nt: TGTGCCAGCAGCTCGACTAGCGGGATGGCCAAAAACATTCAGTACTTC
CDR3aa: CASSSTSGMAKNIQYF

v_gene: TRBV29-1
j_gene: TRBJ2-1
d_gene: TRBD2
abundance: .
CDR3nt: TGCAGCGTACCAACCGGGACTAGCGGATACAATGAGCAGTTCTTC
CDR3aa: CSVPTGTSGYNEQFF

v_gene: TRBV11-2
j_gene: TRBJ2-3
d_gene: TRBD1
abundance: .
CDR3nt: TGTGCCAGCAGCTTAGATCTGCAGGGGGCGTCAGATACGCAGTATTTT
CDR3aa: CASSLDLQGASDTQYF

v_gene: TRBV4-2
j_gene: TRBJ2-3
d_gene: .
abundance: .
CDR3nt: TGTGCCAGCAGCCCTTACTTGGCGGTGACAGATACGCAGTATTTT
CDR3aa: CASSPYLAVTDTQYF

v_gene: TRBV7-2
j_gene: TRBJ2-2
d_gene: .
abundance: few
CDR3nt: TGTGCCAGCAGCCCGGACTACTACTCCGGGGAGCTGTTTTTT
CDR3aa: CASSPDYYSGELFF

v_gene: TRBV4-1
j_gene: TRBJ2-5
d_gene: .
abundance: .
CDR3nt: TGCGCCAGCAGCCCTGGGGAGGTGGAGACCCAGTACTTC
CDR3aa: CASSPGEVETQYF

v_gene: TRBV4-3
j_gene: TRBJ1-4
d_gene: .
abundance: few
CDR3nt: TGCGCCAGCAGCCCAGGGAATCCGGCAACTAATGAAAAACTGTTTTTT
CDR3aa: CASSPGNPATNEKLFF

v_gene: TRBV5-1
j_gene: TRBJ2-2
d_gene: TRBD2
abundance: few
CDR3nt: TGCGCCAGCAGCCATAGTCCGGCGGCGGGAGGGAGCACCGGGGAGCTGTTTTTT
CDR3aa: CASSHSPAAGGSTGELFF

v_gene: TRBV7-9
j_gene: TRBJ1-5
d_gene: .
abundance: .
CDR3nt: TGTGCCAGCAGCCCCGGGAGGGGGGCCTTTAGCAATCAGCCCCAGCATTTT
CDR3aa: CASSPGRGAFSNQPQHF

v_gene: TRBV12-5
j_gene: TRBJ2-3
d_gene: TRBD1
abundance: .
CDR3nt: TGTGCTAGTGGTTGGGGACAGGGCCCAGATACGCAGTATTTT
CDR3aa: CASGWGQGPDTQYF

v_gene: TRBV7-8
j_gene: TRBJ2-7
d_gene: TRBD1
abundance: few
CDR3nt: TGTGCCAGCAGCTTCGGAGGGACAGGGACCTACGAGCAGTACTTC
CDR3aa: CASSFGGTGTYEQYF

v_gene: TRBV7-9
j_gene: TRBJ1-2
d_gene: TRBD1
abundance: .
CDR3nt: TGTGCCAGCAGCTTTAAGAAGGCAGGGGGTATCTATGGCTACACCTTC
CDR3aa: CASSFKKAGGIYGYTF

v_gene: TRBV28
j_gene: TRBJ1-5
d_gene: TRBD1
abundance: few
CDR3nt: TGTGCCAGCGGATCAGTAGGGGGCAACAATCAGCCCCAGCATTTT
CDR3aa: CASGSVGGNNQPQHF

v_gene: TRBV5-6
j_gene: TRBJ2-5
d_gene: TRBD1
abundance: .
CDR3nt: TGTGCCAGCAGCCCAGCAAAAGACAGGGGGCTGCAAGAGACCCAGTACTTC
CDR3aa: CASSPAKDRGLQETQYF

v_gene: TRBV7-9
j_gene: TRBJ2-7
d_gene: .
abundance: .
CDR3nt: TGTGCCAGCAGCTCTTATGACAGATCCTACGAGCAGTACTTC
CDR3aa: CASSSYDRSYEQYF

v_gene: TRBV4-2
j_gene: TRBJ1-2
d_gene: TRBD1
abundance: few
CDR3nt: TGTGCCAGCAGCCTCAAGGACAGGGGAGAATATGGCTACACCTTC
CDR3aa: CASSLKDRGEYGYTF

v_gene: TRBV19
j_gene: TRBJ2-1
d_gene: .
abundance: few
CDR3nt: TGTGCCAGTAGTATCGGTCCCCCCGGTGAGCAGTTCTTC
CDR3aa: CASSIGPPGEQFF

v_gene: TRBV15
j_gene: TRBJ2-3
d_gene: .
abundance: .
CDR3nt: TGTGCCACCAGCGGCCCGGGGGATACGCAGTATTTT
CDR3aa: CATSGPGDTQYF

v_gene: TRBV7-2
j_gene: TRBJ1-2
d_gene: TRBD1
abundance: .
CDR3nt: TGTGCCAGCAGCTTAGGGGGACAGAGCTATGGCTACACCTTC
CDR3aa: CASSLGGQSYGYTF

v_gene: TRBV6-1
j_gene: TRBJ2-7
d_gene: TRBD1
abundance: .
CDR3nt: TGTGCCAGCAGCCCGACAGGGATCGCATACGAGCAGTACTTC
CDR3aa: CASSPTGIAYEQYF

v_gene: TRBV27
j_gene: TRBJ2-7
d_gene: TRBD2
abundance: few
CDR3nt: TGTGCCAGCAGTTTAAAGCGGGAGAATTTACACGAGCAGTACTTC
CDR3aa: CASSLKRENLHEQYF

v_gene: TRBV4-2
j_gene: TRBJ1-1
d_gene: .
abundance: .
CDR3nt: TGTGCCAGCAGCCAAGATCCCGGACTGATCACTGAAGCTTTCTTT
CDR3aa: CASSQDPGLITEAFF

v_gene: TRBV5-1
j_gene: TRBJ1-1
d_gene: TRBD1
abundance: few
CDR3nt: TGCGCCAGCAGCTTGGAGACAGGGGGCACTGAAGCTTTCTTT
CDR3aa: CASSLETGGTEAFF

v_gene: TRBV4-3
j_gene: TRBJ2-5
d_gene: .
abundance: .
CDR3nt: TGCGCCAGCAGCCAAGGATTGGCGGGGTCACAAGAGACCCAGTACTTC
CDR3aa: CASSQGLAGSQETQYF

v_gene: TRBV5-6
j_gene: TRBJ2-3
d_gene: TRBD2
abundance: few
CDR3nt: TGTGCCAGCAGCTTGGCCAGCGGGAGGGCCACAGATACGCAGTATTTT
CDR3aa: CASSLASGRATDTQYF

v_gene: TRBV27
j_gene: TRBJ2-1
d_gene: TRBD1
abundance: few
CDR3nt: TGTGCCAGCAGTCAAACCCGGGACAGGGACAATGAGCAGTTCTTC
CDR3aa: CASSQTRDRDNEQFF

v_gene: TRBV4-2
j_gene: TRBJ2-3
d_gene: TRBD2
abundance: few
CDR3nt: TGTGCCAGCAGCCACACCGGGACTAGCGGGAGTCTTCCAGATACGCAGTATTTT
CDR3aa: CASSHTGTSGSLPDTQYF

v_gene: TRBV27
j_gene: TRBJ2-2
d_gene: TRBD2
abundance: few
CDR3nt: TGTGCCAGCAGGCGACTAGCGGGCATGAACACCGGGGAGCTGTTTTTT
CDR3aa: CASRRLAGMNTGELFF

v_gene: TRBV5-1
j_gene: TRBJ2-2
d_gene: .
abundance: .
CDR3nt: TGCGCCAGCAGCTTGGACCCGGGTGTGAACACCGGGGAGCTGTTTTTT
CDR3aa: CASSLDPGVNTGELFF

v_gene: TRBV27
j_gene: TRBJ2-7
d_gene: TRBD2
abundance: .
CDR3nt: TGTGCCAGCAGCTTGCGGGGGTCCGCGACGTACGAGCAGTACTTC
CDR3aa: CASSLRGSATYEQYF

v_gene: TRBV18
j_gene: TRBJ2-7
d_gene: TRBD1
abundance: .
CDR3nt: TGTGCCAGCTCACCCGGGGCAGGGGGCCAGTACTTC
CDR3aa: CASSPGAGGQYF

v_gene: TRBV5-1
j_gene: TRBJ2-1
d_gene: .
abundance: .
CDR3nt: TGCGCCAGCACGGGAGAGGTCTCCTACAATGAGCAGTTCTTC
CDR3aa: CASTGEVSYNEQFF

v_gene: TRBV19
j_gene: TRBJ2-3
d_gene: .
abundance: .
CDR3nt: TGTGCCAGTAGTATAGACAAAAGCACAGATACGCAGTATTTT
CDR3aa: CASSIDKSTDTQYF

v_gene: TRBV28
j_gene: TRBJ1-5
d_gene: .
abundance: few
CDR3nt: TGTGCCAGCAGTCCCTCCCAGGGATTCAATCAGCCCCAGCATTTT
CDR3aa: CASSPSQGFNQPQHF

v_gene: TRBV6-5
j_gene: TRBJ1-1
d_gene: .
abundance: .
CDR3nt: TGTGCCAGCAGTTACTCGTCAGAGAACACTGAAGCTTTCTTT
CDR3aa: CASSYSSENTEAFF

v_gene: TRBV18
j_gene: TRBJ1-5
d_gene: TRBD1
abundance: .
CDR3nt: TGTGCCAGCTCACCAACGATCCCTGGGGGACAGGGCGGCAATCAGCCCCAGCATTTT
CDR3aa: CASSPTIPGGQGGNQPQHF

v_gene: TRBV11-2
j_gene: TRBJ2-5
d_gene: TRBD1
abundance: few
CDR3nt: TGTGCCAGCAGCTTAGATCCGGCCAGGGGGGAGACCCAGTACTTC
CDR3aa: CASSLDPARGETQYF

v_gene: TRBV7-9
j_gene: TRBJ2-3
d_gene: TRBD2
abundance: .
CDR3nt: TGTGCCAGCAGCTCCTTCCGGGGGGGCACAGATACGCAGTATTTT
CDR3aa: CASSSFRGGTDTQYF

v_gene: TRBV19
j_gene: TRBJ2-2
d_gene: .
abundance: .
CDR3nt: TGTGCCAGTATGGAGGACACCGGGGAGCTGTTTTTT
CDR3aa: CASMEDTGELFF

v_gene: TRBV14
j_gene: TRBJ1-1
d_gene: TRBD1
abundance: .
CDR3nt: TGTGCCAGCAGCCAAGACCCTAGACAAAACAGGGGATTGAACACTGAAGCTTTCTTT
CDR3aa: CASSQDPRQNRGLNTEAFF

v_gene: TRBV4-3
j_gene: TRBJ2-3
d_gene: .
abundance: few
CDR3nt: TGCGCCAGCAGCCCAGGCTGGGGGACTCCGGCAGATACGCAGTATTTT
CDR3aa: CASSPGWGTPADTQYF

v_gene: TRBV15
j_gene: TRBJ1-2
d_gene: TRBD1
abundance: few
CDR3nt: TGTGCCACCAGCCCACAGGGGGTTTCCGCTAACTATGGCTACACCTTC
CDR3aa: CATSPQGVSANYGYTF

v_gene: TRBV29-1
j_gene: TRBJ1-2
d_gene: TRBD1
abundance: few
CDR3nt: TGCAGCGCCCGGGAAACACAGGGGCAATTAGGCTACACCTTC
CDR3aa: CSARETQGQLGYTF

v_gene: TRBV6-4
j_gene: TRBJ1-5
d_gene: TRBD1
abundance: few
CDR3nt: TGTGCCAGCAGTCCGGACAGGGGGCGAGGGGCTAATCGTGTCAATCAGCCCCAGCATTTT
CDR3aa: CASSPDRGRGANRVNQPQHF

v_gene: TRBV5-1
j_gene: TRBJ1-2
d_gene: .
abundance: few
CDR3nt: TGCGCCAGCAGGCGGGCTCATGGCTACACCTTC
CDR3aa: CASRRAHGYTF

v_gene: TRBV5-6
j_gene: TRBJ2-3
d_gene: .
abundance: .
CDR3nt: TGTGCCAGCAAGACATTTAGCACAGATACGCAGTATTTT
CDR3aa: CASKTFSTDTQYF

v_gene: TRBV28
j_gene: TRBJ1-2
d_gene: TRBD1
abundance: few
CDR3nt: TGTGCCAGCTGGAGACAGGGGGATGGCTACACCTTC
CDR3aa: CASWRQGDGYTF